Each of the 30 T cell receptor beta chains below was sequenced from the same sample in a study of cytomegalovirus exposure and HLA in healthy donors (dated by TCRdb to 2017 to 2019). The method was the immunoSEQ multiplex PCR assay. For the multiplex PCR, a mixture combining 60 forward primers for TCR Vbeta segments and 13 reverse primers for TCR Jbeta segments was used. Sourced from immuneACCESS, this table was stored by TCRdb with only in-frame sequences that have V and J called. A share of the clones is absent; for the studies checked, an unresolved V gene accounts for under half, and the remainder has no known explanation. The sample table shows 130,000 to 150,000 clones, and 68% are seen once. The top ten hold about 4.5% of the sample. Input material: PBMCs. Source of these receptors: a man between 60 and 75 years old in good health and CMV-seronegative.

This clone has a single count. The V call is TRBV19, the J call TRBJ1-6; D not certain. The CDR3 contains 14 residues. V was trimmed by 4 bases and J by 10 bases, leaving 14 bases between them. From germline, CDR1 is LNHDA and CDR2 SQIVND (reference sequence). The CDR3 reads CASSNSVSGSPLHF. The CDR3, as DNA: TGTGCCAGTAGTAACTCGGTGTCAGGCTCACCCCTCCACTTT.

V gene TRBV9 combines with J gene TRBJ1-1; perhaps TRBD1 as D (6 bases). The germline V gene encodes CDR1 SGDLS and CDR2 YYNGEE. Between the trimmed V and J ends, which lost 4 bases and 1 base, there was a span of 11 bases. This CDR3 comprises 14 residues. The CDR3 DNA is TGTGCCAGCAGCATGGGACATCAGAACACTGAAGCTTTCTTT. It translates to CASSMGHQNTEAFF. Variable domain in full (rest from reference TRBV9 and TRBJ1-1): DSGVTQTPKHLITATGQRVTLRCSPRSGDLSVYWYQQSLDQGLQFLIQYYNGEERAKGNILERFSAQQFPDLHSELNLSSLELGDSALYFCASSMGHQNTEAFFGQGTRLTVV.

This chain joins TRBV11-2 and TRBJ1-6; no firm D call. Trimming took off 2 bases at V and 9 bases at J, with 5 bases between the two ends. There are 12 residues in the CDR3. CDR1 is SGHAT and CDR2 is FQNNGV in the germline V gene. CDR3 in DNA: TGTGCCAGCAGCTTATCCGGTTCACCCCTCCACTTT. It encodes CASSLSGSPLHF.

This chain joins TRBV9 and TRBJ1-5, with TRBD1 matching 9 bases. The trim removed 4 bases at V and 7 bases at J, leaving 6 bases unmatched. The germline V gene encodes CDR1 SGDLS and CDR2 YYNGEE. CDR3 size: 14 residues. CDR3 DNA sequence: TGTGCCAGCAGCCCTGGGGACAGGGAGCAGCCCCAGCATTTT. This codes for CASSPGDREQPQHF.

This rearrangement joins TRBV7-2 to TRBJ2-5; D might be TRBD2 (6 bases). Germline V gene lookup returns CDR1 SGHTA and CDR2 FQGNSA. The CDR3 is 12 residues long. With 7 bases removed from V and 4 bases from J, the gap between germline ends came to 10 bases. The CDR3 here is CASNPGRETQYF. DNA of the CDR3: TGTGCCAGCAACCCCGGGAGAGAGACCCAGTACTTC.

This clone was picked up a small number of times. J is TRBJ1-1 and V is TRBV10-1; the match to TRBD1 covers 12 bases. CDR3 size: 17 residues. Losses at the gene ends were 10 bases for V and 8 bases for J; bases not matched to a gene: 20. Germline V gene data show CDR1 as WNHNN and CDR2 as SYGVQD (reference sequence). CDR3 DNA: TGCGCCACCCTGGGGACAGGGGGCCTACAACCTAGGACCGAAGCTTTCTTT. Translation gives CATLGTGGLQPRTEAFF.

This sequence joins TRBV30 and TRBJ2-5, with 7 bases aligning to TRBD1. Germline CDR1 GTSNPN, CDR2 SVGIG (reference sequence). The CDR3 has 13 amino acids. V lost 6 bases and J lost 2; bases outside the gene matches: 6. The CDR3 region has the DNA TGTGCCTGTTCAACAGGGGTACAAGAGACCCAGTACTTC. It translates to CACSTGVQETQYF. The whole variable domain, filled in from reference TRBV30 and TRBJ2-5, reads SQTIHQWPATLVQPVGSPLSLECTVEGTSNPNLYWYRQAAGRGLQLLFYSVGIGQISSEVPQNLSASRPQDRQFILSSKKLLLSDSGFYLCACSTGVQETQYFGPGTRLLVL.

CDR3 loop: CASSQGLATGELFF. The CDR3 DNA reads as TGTGCCAGCAGCCAAGGATTAGCCACCGGGGAGCTGTTTTTT. This chain links TRBV14 with TRBJ2-2; D call uncertain. V dropped 1 base and J dropped 4 bases, with 7 bases sitting between them. CDR3 length equals 14 residues. In germline, CDR1 is SGHDN, CDR2 FVKESK.

The CDR3 bases are TGCGCCAGCAGCTTGGGCGGGGACTACAATGAGCAGTTCTTC. Translated: CASSLGGDYNEQFF. The J gene is TRBJ2-1, the V gene TRBV5-1; D perhaps matches TRBD2 (6 bases). The V end was cut by 0 bases, the J end by 3 bases, with 7 bases between. The germline gives CDR1 SGHRS, CDR2 YFSETQ. The CDR3 has 14 residues.

V and J are TRBV9 and TRBJ1-6, with 7 nucleotides matching TRBD1. This CDR3 comprises 17 residues. Germline V CDR1 and CDR2: SGDLS, YYNGEE. V gave up 3 bases and J gave up 6 bases; unmatched junction bases: 12. In nucleotides, the CDR3 is TGTGCCAGCAGCGCTCCTCAAACAGGGGTACGTAATTCACCCCTCCACTTT. Residues: CASSAPQTGVRNSPLHF.

The table lists this clone with a count of one. The chain recombines TRBV7-9 with TRBJ2-6, with 10 bases that match TRBD1. In germline, CDR1 is SEHNR, CDR2 FQNEAQ (reference sequence). This CDR3 is built from 18 residues. J lost 4 bases, V lost 3 bases, and 9 bases had no gene match. The CDR3 is CASSLRQGALGGANVLTF. The CDR3 nucleotides read TGTGCCAGCAGCTTGCGACAGGGGGCCTTAGGGGGGGCCAACGTCCTGACTTTC.

In this sample, this clone turned up a few times. The rearrangement joins TRBV6-6 to TRBJ1-5, with TRBD1 matching over 7 bases. Germline CDR1 is MNHNY and CDR2 is SVGAGI (reference sequence). The CDR3 has 14 amino acids. J lost 7 bases, V lost 5 bases, and 8 bases had no gene match. The CDR3, as DNA: TGTGCCAGCAGTCGTGGACAGGCTGGGCAGCCCCAGCATTTT. Translated, it gives CASSRGQAGQPQHF.

This chain connects TRBV4-2 to TRBJ2-7; D perhaps matches TRBD2 (6 bases). Deletions cut 2 bases from V and 1 base from J, with 12 bases between. The CDR3 totals 15 residues. Germline V lookup: CDR1 LGHNA, CDR2 YNFKEQ. The CDR3 protein is CASSQRASVSYEQYF. CDR3 DNA: TGTGCCAGCAGCCAACGGGCTAGCGTTTCCTACGAGCAGTACTTC.

The chain couples TRBV19 to TRBJ2-7; D call uncertain. Trimming removed 3 bases from V and 2 bases from J, with 8 bases in between. This CDR3 is built from 13 residues. In germline, CDR1 is LNHDA, CDR2 SQIVND (reference sequence). The chain's CDR3 is CASSIPPAYEQYF. DNA for the CDR3: TGTGCCAGTAGTATCCCTCCCGCCTACGAGCAGTACTTC.

The V call is TRBV10-3, the J call TRBJ1-2; possible D gene TRBD1, 6 bases. Germline V gives CDR1 ENHRY, CDR2 SYGVKD. This CDR3 has 14 amino acids. The V end was cut by 6 bases, the J end by 8 bases, with 19 bases between. CDR3: CAISTTQGKDGYTF. CDR3 nucleotides: TGTGCCATCAGCACTACCCAGGGGAAGGACGGCTACACCTTC.

The CDR3 reads CASSYSTGETYEQYF. Here the CDR3 DNA reads TGTGCCAGCAGTTACTCGACAGGGGAGACCTACGAGCAGTACTTC. This chain joins TRBV6-5 and TRBJ2-7; 8 bases match TRBD1. J was trimmed by 2 bases and V by 0 bases; bases with no gene match: 3. The germline V gene has CDR1 MNHEY and CDR2 SVGAGI. CDR3 length: 15 amino acids.

The chain recombines TRBV9 with TRBJ2-7; D may be TRBD1 (6 bases). Trimming took 0 bases from V and 2 from J, leaving 12 bases between them. The CDR3 loop spans 15 amino acids. The germline V gene has CDR1 SGDLS and CDR2 YYNGEE. This CDR3 is CASSVAQGNAYEQYF. In nucleotides, the CDR3 is TGTGCCAGCAGCGTAGCACAGGGAAATGCCTACGAGCAGTACTTC.

The J gene is TRBJ2-2, the V gene TRBV5-1, with a weak D call TRBD1 (6 bases). The V end was cut by 1 base, the J end by 4 bases, with 11 bases between. The CDR3 runs 15 residues. Germline-derived CDR1 and CDR2 are SGHRS and YFSETQ. DNA of the CDR3: TGCGCCAGCAGCTTGAATCAGGGGCGCACCGGGGAGCTGTTTTTT. This sequence encodes CASSLNQGRTGELFF.

The CDR3 spells CASSDDRGPPNYGYTF. The CDR3 DNA reads TGTGCCAGCAGTGACGACAGGGGGCCCCCTAACTATGGCTACACCTTC. The chain uses TRBV2 and TRBJ1-2, with 10 bases lining up with TRBD1. Losses at the gene ends were 3 bases for V and 0 bases for J; bases not matched to a gene: 4. The CDR3 is made up of 16 amino acids. The germline CDR1 and CDR2 sequences are SNHLY and FYNNEI.

This clone was seen a few times. The same CDR3 is also encoded by other DNA sequences in this sample. V and J are TRBV5-1 and TRBJ1-1; D gene uncertain. V lost 2 bases and J lost 1, with 9 bases in between. This CDR3 is built from 14 residues. The germline CDR1 and CDR2 sequences are SGHRS and YFSETQ. The CDR3 nucleotides read TGCGCCAGCAGCTTAGACGGAGGGAACACTGAAGCTTTCTTT. This translates into CASSLDGGNTEAFF.

The chain is built from TRBV30 and TRBJ2-3; D remains unclear. The CDR3 runs to 13 residues. Trimming cost V 0 bases and J 6 bases, with 10 bases left between them. Germline lookup yields CDR1 GTSNPN and CDR2 SVGIG (reference sequence). CDR3 sequence (DNA): TGTGCCTGGAGTGTGTCTTTACAGGATACGCAGTATTTT. Its translation is CAWSVSLQDTQYF.

V gene TRBV28 combines with J gene TRBJ2-7; D perhaps matches TRBD1 (5 bases). CDR3 length equals 14 residues. Trimming shortened V by 5 bases and J by 5 bases, and 16 bases separated the two germline ends. CDR1 and CDR2 from the germline V gene are MDHEN and SYDVKM. The CDR3 nucleotides read TGTGCCAGCAGTCCACCTGACAGTCCTCACGAGCAGTACTTC. Protein sequence: CASSPPDSPHEQYF.

The table lists this clone with a count of one. The chain links TRBV21-1 to TRBJ1-1. TRBV21-1 is a pseudogene locus. The CDR3 contains 16 residues. CDR3 nucleotide sequence: TGTGCCAGCAGCAAAAAGCTTATTGAAGAGTCGGGGGAAGCTTTCTTT. The encoded protein is CASSKKLIEESGEAFF.

This chain joins TRBV7-2 and TRBJ1-4, with D unclear. V was clipped by 1 base and J by 8 bases, with 11 bases between them. Germline-derived CDR1 and CDR2 are SGHTA and FQGNSA. This CDR3 contains 14 residues. The chain's CDR3 is CASSLDPAREKLFF. The CDR3 DNA reads TGTGCCAGCAGCTTAGATCCAGCGAGAGAAAAACTGTTTTTT.

This clone was seen only once. This rearrangement joins TRBV9 to TRBJ2-7, with TRBD1 as a possible D gene (5 bases). Germline V lookup: CDR1 SGDLS, CDR2 YYNGEE. V was clipped by 0 bases and J by 3 bases, with 10 bases between them. This CDR3 has 14 residues. CDR3 sequence: CASSVALQDYEQYF. The CDR3 DNA follows: TGTGCCAGCAGCGTAGCCCTACAGGACTACGAGCAGTACTTC.

In its sample, this clone was seen a few times. The gene calls are TRBV6-5 and TRBJ2-7; the D is unclear. The V end was cut by 4 bases, the J end by 3 bases, with 7 bases between. This CDR3 is built from 12 residues. CDR1 is MNHEY, CDR2 SVGAGI, per germline. The CDR3 region has the DNA TGTGCCAGCAGTTCCCTAGACTACGAGCAGTACTTC. Encoded protein: CASSSLDYEQYF.

The rearrangement joins TRBV15 to TRBJ2-5; the match to TRBD2 covers 9 bases. CDR1 is LNHNV and CDR2 is YYDKDF in the germline V gene (reference sequence). The CDR3 is 16 amino acids. Germline trimming cut 1 base from V and 0 bases from J; bases unmatched to any gene: 3. CDR3 nucleotides: TGTGCCACCAGCAGAGTGGCTAGCGGGAACCAAGAGACCCAGTACTTC. It is translated as CATSRVASGNQETQYF.

This chain uses TRBV7-9 with TRBJ2-1; weak D call: TRBD2 (6 bases). Deletions cut 5 bases from V and 5 bases from J, with 19 bases between. The germline gives CDR1 SEHNR, CDR2 FQNEAQ (reference sequence). The CDR3 is made up of 16 amino acids. The CDR3 region has the DNA TGTGCCAGCAGCCCCGGAGGGATCACAGTTCACAATGAGCAGTTCTTC. Amino acids: CASSPGGITVHNEQFF.

This rearrangement joins TRBV30 to TRBJ1-2, with TRBD1 matching 9 bases. V dropped 0 bases and J dropped 2; count of bases not matched to a gene: 4. The CDR3 totals 15 residues. CDR1 and CDR2 from the germline V gene are GTSNPN and SVGIG (reference sequence). As DNA, the CDR3 is TGTGCCTGGAGTGTAGACAGGGGGACCAACTATGGCTACACCTTC. Its translation: CAWSVDRGTNYGYTF.

This chain connects TRBV18 to TRBJ2-5; D call uncertain. The CDR3 is 11 amino acids. Germline-derived CDR1 and CDR2 are KGHSH and LQKENI. V lost 3 bases and J lost 4, with 3 bases in between. The CDR3: CASSPGETQYF. DNA of the CDR3: TGTGCCAGCTCACCCGGAGAGACCCAGTACTTC. The full variable domain, with the rest looked up from reference TRBV18 and TRBJ2-5, is NAGVMQNPRHLVRRRGQEARLRCSPMKGHSHVYWYRQLPEEGLKFMVYLQKENIIDESGMPKERFSAEFPKEGPSILRIQQVVRGDSAAYFCASSPGETQYFGPGTRLLVL.